This TCR beta chain was identified during a study of blood T cell repertoires in COVID-19. Across the study: The origin of the acute and convalescent COVID-19 samples was the United States, Italy and Spain.

Sequenced by immunoSEQ multiplex PCR; TCRdb stores in-frame clones only, minus some. Of roughly 70,000 clones detected, about four fifths appear once; the ten largest clones hold 25% to 30%. V shed 2 bases and J shed 0 bases, with 8 bases lying between them. The CDR3 spans 14 residues. In germline, CDR1 is MNHNY, CDR2 SVGAGI (reference sequence). V and J are TRBV6-6 and TRBJ2-7; D is perhaps TRBD2 (6 bases). This TCR was sampled from a human donor in a cohort sampled during active COVID-19. The sequenced sample consisted of peripheral blood. CDR3 loop: CASSYPGSSYEQYF. The CDR3 DNA reads as TGTGCCAGCAGTTACCCCGGGAGCTCCTACGAGCAGTACTTC.